These 3 T cell receptor beta chains share one sample of origin, sequenced in a study of read filtering for tumor transcriptome and immune sequencing. The library was built from around 380 ng RNA with molecular barcoded adaptors for alpha/delta and beta/gamma chains. TCRdb re-called the reads with MiXCR, one entry per CDR3 protein. Of approximately 40,000 distinct CDR3 sequences in the sample, around 13% were seen once. The sequenced sample was a population of CD138-negative cells sorted from bone marrow. The receptors derive from a donor aged 40 or older with multiple myeloma.

Remarks on this clonotype: Possible read error: a much larger clone is one base away. The CDR3 carries no conserved terminal phenylalanine or tryptophan, so it likely arises from a read error. The genes are TRBV7-8 and TRBJ2-7, with 7 bases matching TRBD2. The CDR3 is 15 amino acids. V dropped 0 bases and J dropped 2; count of bases not matched to a gene: 4. In germline, CDR1 is SGHVS, CDR2 FQNEAQ. CDR3: CASSLAGLYPYEQYS. As DNA, the CDR3 is TGTGCCAGCAGCTTAGCGGGACTATACCCCTACGAGCAGTACTCC.

This clonotype was observed many times. V gene TRBV20-1 combines with J gene TRBJ2-7; D is perhaps TRBD1 or TRBD2 (5 bases each). CDR3 size: 14 residues. CDR1 DFQATT and CDR2 SNEGSKA come from the germline V gene (reference sequence). Trimming took 6 bases from V and 2 from J, leaving 17 bases between them. CDR3 nucleotide sequence: TGCAGTGCCAGAACTGGGACGGGGACCTACGAGCAGTACTTC. This encodes CSARTGTGTYEQYF.

This clonotype has ten or more counts. This sequence joins TRBV7-2 and TRBJ2-5, with TRBD1 matching 9 bases. V shed 5 bases and J 5 bases; nucleotides not matched to a gene: 9. CDR1 and CDR2 (germline): SGHTA, FQGNSA. The CDR3 has 15 amino acids. The CDR3 spells CASSPGQGRLETQYF. In DNA form, the CDR3 reads TGTGCCAGCAGCCCGGGACAGGGACGTTTGGAGACCCAGTACTTC.